This T cell receptor (beta chain) was recovered during a study of T cell clones after liver transplantation. Broader study findings: Small, mixed patient groups and varying post-transplant times limit these conclusions.

The assay was immunoSEQ multiplex PCR, and TCRdb's table has in-frame clones only and misses some. The sample has more than 65,000 clones; about 88% are singletons. Germline CDR1 is SGHTA and CDR2 is FQGNSA. The CDR3 runs to 12 residues. V lost 3 bases and J 7 bases, leaving 6 bases between the germline ends. About this clone itself: Antigen: not known.

This TCR was recovered from a human donor who received a liver transplant. The sequencing used CD4+ T cells from blood, collected before liver transplant. The chain couples TRBV7-2 to TRBJ1-4; no clear D gene. The CDR3 coding sequence is TGTGCCAGCAGCTTCGATCGTGAAAAACTGTTTTTT. It translates to CASSFDREKLFF.